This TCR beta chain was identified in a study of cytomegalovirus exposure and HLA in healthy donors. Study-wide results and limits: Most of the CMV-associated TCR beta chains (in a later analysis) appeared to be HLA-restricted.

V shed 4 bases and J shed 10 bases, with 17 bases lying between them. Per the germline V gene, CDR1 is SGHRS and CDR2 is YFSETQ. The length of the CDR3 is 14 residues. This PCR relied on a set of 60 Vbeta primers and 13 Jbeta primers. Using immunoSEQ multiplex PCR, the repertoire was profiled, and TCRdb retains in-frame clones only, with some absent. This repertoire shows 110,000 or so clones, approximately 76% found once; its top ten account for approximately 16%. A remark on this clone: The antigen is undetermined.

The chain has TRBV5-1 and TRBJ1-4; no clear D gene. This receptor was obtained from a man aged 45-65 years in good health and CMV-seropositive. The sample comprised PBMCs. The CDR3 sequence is CASSKTGNEGKLFF. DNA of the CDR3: TGCGCCAGCAGCAAGACGGGGAATGAAGGAAAACTGTTTTTT.